The entry below gives a single T cell receptor beta chain sequence along with its context. The sample comes from a study of blood T cell repertoires in COVID-19. Study information: T cells, B-cell-depleted T cells, or PBMCs provided the cDNA or gDNA that served as material.

The germline gives CDR1 KGHSH, CDR2 LQKENI. The length of the CDR3 is 16 residues. V was pared by 6 bases and J by 2 bases, with 11 bases of the junction left unmatched. Original processing methods: By means of reference gene primer amplification, nucleated cell counts were estimated. Profiled with immunoSEQ multiplex PCR; TCRdb holds only in-frame clones, not every one. V, J and clone size are taken as reported in that table, and D and trimming were inferred from the DNA itself. The sample yields about 160,000 clones, around three quarters seen once. The TCR sequence derives from a man aged 55 to 70 with acute or convalescent COVID-19. The sample comprised peripheral blood. V and J are TRBV18 and TRBJ2-3; 7 nucleotides agree with TRBD1. Here the CDR3 DNA reads TGTGCCAGCTCCTGGAACGGACAGGATAACACAGATACGCAGTATTTT. Protein sequence: CASSWNGQDNTDTQYF.